This TCR beta chain originates from a study of regulatory T cells in long-lasting Graves disease (dated by TCRdb to about 2021). Looking at the study overall: Newly diagnosed Graves' disease patients had taken antithyroid drugs for less than 3 months. A total of about 33 samples underwent TCR sequencing: some 13 from persistent and approximately 20 from newly diagnosed Graves' disease patients. Persistent Graves' disease patients were compared with newly diagnosed Graves' disease patients by peripheral blood TCR sequencing and RNA sequencing. The study was conducted in China and was registered as a clinical trial.

The paper as a whole reports these results and caveats: Lower TCR Shannon entropy and fewer highly expanded clones were observed in persistent Graves' disease patients than in newly diagnosed patients, which suggested clonal expansion. The authors noted that the small sample size was a limitation that may lower accuracy. Peripheral blood alone was examined, since thyroid tissue, which constituted the primary lesion, could not be accessed. Only the TCR beta chain was sequenced and analyzed. A larger number of public clonotypes was shared among persistent patients (approximately 3,000) than among newly diagnosed patients (around 970). Persistent disease showed preferential use of TRBV28, TRBJ1-2 and TRBJ2-5, whereas newly diagnosed disease favored TRBV20-1 and TRBJ2-1.

This clonotype was counted between two and nine times. What antigen it recognizes has not been identified. Base-call qualities are not available, and no considerably larger clone is one nucleotide away. Reading the label with the study, this specimen's time point is: newly diagnosed GD, antithyroid drugs for less than 3 months. For both TCR sequencing and RNA sequencing, RNA was extracted from PBMCs in TRIzol. The diagnosis of Graves' disease was made according to American Thyroid Association guidelines. Patients for the study were recruited at an endocrinology department in Xi'an, China. From each patient, 7.5 to 10 milliliters of peripheral blood was collected into an EDTA anticoagulant tube. Ficoll Paque Plus density gradient separation was used to isolate PBMCs, and no additional T cell sorting was done. RNA quality was checked with an Agilent 2100 Bioanalyzer and agarose gel, and concentration with a NanoDrop 2000.

V trim: 5 bases; J trim: 8 bases; unmatched bases: 16. From the cysteine through the phenylalanine, the CDR3 covers 17 amino acids. Only the CDR3 region is kept as DNA, spanning 51 bases read in frame from base 1. The germline V gene (reference sequence) yields MNHEY for CDR1 and SMNVEV for CDR2. Receptor libraries were prepared by multiplex PCR. The sequencer listed for this sample is Illumina HiSeq 4000. TCR beta libraries were built with iRepertoire HTBI primers and Arm-PCR amplification of CDR3 regions. Gel purification was performed on PCR products prior to sequencing. As for the original processing: Gene usage analysis of CDR3 amino acid clonotypes used the 62 TRBV and 14 to 15 TRBJ segments found across samples. Filtered high-quality paired reads were merged into contigs using COPE and FqMerger. BLAST was used to align contigs to the IMGT TRBV, TRBD and TRBJ reference genes, and CDR3 was defined following IMGT. Clonotypes above 0.1% frequency were classified as highly expanded clones. Shannon entropy was used to measure repertoire diversity, and the Gini coefficient was used to measure V-J evenness. Clonotypes shared by more than one individual were considered public. TCRdb itself trimmed the public reads at Q25 with fastp, ran MiXCR and retained productive beta chains. All rows with the same CDR3 protein become a single entry with the most common DNA and genes. TCRdb, not the original authors, processed these V and J calls. Counted in this sample were 500,000 to 700,000 distinct CDR3 sequences; less than 20% of them appeared once. Clones ranked in the top ten supply under 20% of the sample.

This sample was shared with a second study, whose subject was T cells in Graves' hyperthyroidism and ophthalmopathy. The second source states: Stable Graves' hyperthyroidism was defined as the absence of progression to ophthalmopathy over 18 months of follow-up. Hyperthyroidism patients were newly diagnosed, had a disease duration of under 2 months, and were aged 18 to 65 years. Patients with uncontrolled infections, other autoimmune diseases, pregnancy or lactation were excluded. Diagnoses were established on the basis of clinical symptoms, serum thyroxine and TRAb, thyroid ultrasound, and orbital computed tomography. The TCR CDR3 was subjected to a first round of RT-PCR using the HTBI primer set and the Qiagen OneStep RT-PCR kit. Most expanded thyroid clonotypes (frequency above 0.001) were also detected in blood, a finding suggesting that blood repertoires may reflect thyroid immune responses. A 13 V-J signature model separated ophthalmopathy from stable hyperthyroidism, with about 90% sensitivity and 81.08% specificity in cross-validation and 80%/75% in testing. In validation, progression to ophthalmopathy was predicted by the model with 65% to 71% sensitivity and 72.22% specificity, a median of about 6.8 months before onset. To identify TCR V-J signatures that set the groups apart, the researchers used a discovery cohort of 100 patients, made up of roughly 45 with Graves' ophthalmopathy and 55 to 65 with stable Graves' hyperthyroidism. Whether ophthalmopathy could be predicted prospectively was tested in an independent validation cohort made up of approximately 19 hyperthyroidism patients plus 17 patients who later progressed to ophthalmopathy. The 90 to 100 discovery patients were randomly split 7:3 into training and test sets. In addition, the study compared T-cell repertoires in thyroid tissue and in blood from roughly six Graves' hyperthyroidism patients. Once sampling was done, hyperthyroidism patients were given methimazole at a starting dose of 30 mg daily, whereas ophthalmopathy patients were given high-dose intravenous methylprednisolone. A second multiplex PCR round built the libraries, followed by size selection and purification. Paired-end sequencing of the libraries was performed with 100 bp reads on an Illumina HiSeq2000. SOAPnuke was used to process the raw data, throwing out any read that contained adapters or uncalled bases, had a mean Phred below 15, or lacked an exact constant-primer or identifier match. High-quality paired reads were merged using COPE v1.2.5, and each unique nucleotide sequence was defined as a clonotype. Clonotypes were aligned to IMGT TRBV, TRBD and TRBJ reference segments using MiTCR v1.1. Analysis was restricted to V-J combinations with a frequency above 0.0001, which covered 99% to 99.2% of repertoires. A TCS score was defined as the ratio of F50 (clonal expansion) to E x V (chaos), with BLOSUM62-based TCRdist applied between CDR3 peptides within each V-J. Welch's t-statistics and random forest reduced around 550 V-J features to some 14, which were used in a naive Bayes classifier (R e1071). Sample size was not statistically predetermined, and investigators were not blinded to group allocation. The paper describes TCR Vbeta CDR3 sequencing of 135 peripheral blood samples, made up of 43 ophthalmopathy patients, some 80 hyperthyroidism patients and roughly 17 progressor patients.

This clonotype was sampled from a woman in her twenties or thirties with Graves disease. Donor details come from another sample of the same person, matched by shared clones. The material was peripheral blood mononuclear cells (PBMCs), obtained at new diagnosis, from a patient treated with antithyroid drugs. The chain joins TRBV27 to TRBJ2-1; 9 nucleotides in the junction match TRBD2. DNA sequence: TGTGCCAGCAGTGGCTCATTAGCGGGAGCCCGTTCGCATGAGCAGTTCTTC. This translates into CASSGSLAGARSHEQFF.